A single sample is the source of the 25 T cell receptor beta chains below, sequenced in a study of OX40 agonist ivuxolimab in advanced cancers. Profiled with immunoSEQ multiplex PCR; TCRdb holds only in-frame clones, not every one. The sample contains over 95,000 clones, 91% of which appear only once. Specimen: CD4+ or CD8+ T cells sorted from blood, collected in a trial of the OX40 agonist ivuxolimab. The receptors come from an adult with an advanced solid tumor such as melanoma, head and neck, liver or kidney cancer.

The V gene is TRBV6-6, the J gene TRBJ2-1, with TRBD2 matching over 10 bases. The length of the CDR3 is 16 residues. Germline V CDR1 and CDR2: MNHNY, SVGAGI (reference sequence). After removal of 5 bases from V and 4 bases from J, the junction contained 8 bases not matched to a gene. The CDR3 loop is CASSHGGTSAYNEQFF. The CDR3 region has the DNA TGTGCCAGCAGTCACGGGGGGACTAGCGCTTACAATGAGCAGTTCTTC.

The V call is TRBV6-5, the J call TRBJ2-6; 9 bases match TRBD1. CDR3 length equals 15 residues. Losses at the gene ends were 6 bases for V and 9 bases for J; bases not matched to a gene: 9. Germline V gene sequence: CDR1 MNHEY, CDR2 SVGAGI. Here the CDR3 reads CASSSPGQGVNVLTF. CDR3 coding DNA: TGTGCCAGCAGCTCTCCGGGACAGGGAGTCAACGTCCTGACTTTC.

V is TRBV11-3 and J is TRBJ2-7; 8 bases map to TRBD1. Germline CDR1 is SGHNT and CDR2 is YENEEA. This CDR3 comprises 14 residues. With V trimmed by 5 bases and J by 4 bases, 7 bases remained unmatched. CDR3 DNA: TGTGCCAGCAGCATCGGACAGGGTACATACGAGCAGTACTTC. This translates into CASSIGQGTYEQYF.

Only one count was recorded for this clone. This chain links TRBV5-4 with TRBJ2-7; D possibly corresponds to TRBD1 (6 bases). Germline V gene lookup returns CDR1 SGHNT and CDR2 YYREEE (reference sequence). V was trimmed by 3 bases and J by 3 bases, leaving 7 bases between them. The CDR3 totals 12 residues. The CDR3 DNA is TGTGCCAGCAGCTCACAGGGCTACGAGCAGTACTTC. Its protein product is CASSSQGYEQYF.

This clone was observed once. The CDR3 sequence: CASSLIRNQETQYF. CDR3 coding DNA: TGTGCCAGCAGCTTAATAAGAAATCAAGAGACCCAGTACTTC. The chain has TRBV7-2 and TRBJ2-5; D call uncertain. Between the trimmed V and J ends, which lost 2 bases and 2 bases, there was a span of 9 bases. The CDR3 is 14 amino acids. Looked up from germline, CDR1 is SGHTA and CDR2 is FQGNSA.

CDR3 protein: CASSNPPAGDYEQYF. In DNA form, the CDR3 reads TGTGCCAGTAGTAATCCCCCGGCAGGGGACTACGAGCAGTACTTC. V usage is TRBV19 and J usage is TRBJ2-7; maybe TRBD1 (6 bases). Germline loops: CDR1 LNHDA, CDR2 SQIVND (reference sequence). Trimming took off 4 bases at V and 3 bases at J, with 16 bases between the two ends. This CDR3 is built from 15 residues.

CDR3 nucleotide sequence: TGTGCCAGCAGCCCCCAGGGGCTAAGCTCCTACAATGAGCAGTTCTTC. Its protein product is CASSPQGLSSYNEQFF. This chain connects TRBV7-9 to TRBJ2-1, with D perhaps TRBD1 (6 bases). V lost 5 bases and J 0 bases, leaving 14 bases between the germline ends. Germline V gene data show CDR1 as SEHNR and CDR2 as FQNEAQ (reference sequence). The CDR3 loop spans 16 amino acids.

The chain is built from TRBV7-8 and TRBJ2-5; 8 nucleotides match TRBD2. The CDR3 sequence is 19 residues long. V lost 1 base, J lost 1 base, and 14 bases stayed unmatched. Germline lookup yields CDR1 SGHVS and CDR2 FQNEAQ. CDR3 region: CASSLGLGRQGLAQETQYF. The CDR3 DNA sequence: TGTGCCAGCAGCTTAGGTCTTGGGAGACAAGGACTAGCCCAAGAGACCCAGTACTTC. The full variable domain, rest sourced from reference TRBV7-8 and TRBJ2-5, is GAGVSQSPRYKVAKRGQDVALRCDPISGHVSLFWYQQALGQGPEFLTYFQNEAQLDKSGLPSDRFFAERPEGSVSTLKIQRTQQEDSAVYLCASSLGLGRQGLAQETQYFGPGTRLLVL.

The chain combines TRBV11-2 with TRBJ2-5, with TRBD2 as a possible D gene (5 bases). This CDR3 contains 12 residues. Trimming removed 7 bases at V and 5 bases at J, with 11 bases between. From germline, CDR1 is SGHAT and CDR2 FQNNGV. The CDR3: CASTATGETQYF. The CDR3 bases are TGTGCCAGCACGGCAACGGGGGAGACCCAGTACTTC.

This chain joins TRBV9 and TRBJ2-1, with 10 bases that match TRBD1. V trimming: 4 bases; J trimming: 1 base; junction bases outside the gene matches: 8. The CDR3 extends over 17 amino acids. Germline V gene data show CDR1 as SGDLS and CDR2 as YYNGEE. The chain's CDR3 is CASSPRMGQGSYNEQFF. For the CDR3, the DNA is TGTGCCAGCAGCCCACGAATGGGACAGGGGTCCTACAATGAGCAGTTCTTC.

The chain recombines TRBV19 with TRBJ2-5; the match to TRBD2 covers 13 bases. Germline lookup yields CDR1 LNHDA and CDR2 SQIVND (reference sequence). CDR3 length equals 16 residues. J was trimmed by 0 bases and V by 5 bases; bases with no gene match: 3. The CDR3, as DNA: TGTGCCAGTAGTGGGGGACTAGCGGGGTACCAAGAGACCCAGTACTTC. Protein sequence: CASSGGLAGYQETQYF. Supplemented by reference TRBV19 and TRBJ2-5, the full variable domain reads DGGITQSPKYLFRKEGQNVTLSCEQNLNHDAMYWYRQDPGQGLRLIYYSQIVNDFQKGDIAEGYSVSREKKESFPLTVTSAQKNPTAFYLCASSGGLAGYQETQYFGPGTRLLVL.

The V gene is TRBV7-9, the J gene TRBJ2-5; D is uncertain. The CDR3 has 14 residues. Germline values: CDR1 SEHNR, CDR2 FQNEAQ (reference sequence). The germline V and J ends were trimmed by 0 bases and 4 bases, with 9 bases remaining between them. This CDR3 reads CASSLASRAETQYF. CDR3 sequence (DNA): TGTGCCAGCAGCTTAGCTAGCCGTGCAGAGACCCAGTACTTC.

V is TRBV5-1 and J is TRBJ1-1; possible D gene TRBD1, 5 bases. CDR3 length: 15 amino acids. Per germline, CDR1 SGHRS and CDR2 YFSETQ. Trimming took off 3 bases at V and 4 bases at J, with 16 bases between the two ends. The CDR3 nucleotides read TGCGCCAGCAGCTACCCCGGGACCCAAGGCACTGAAGCTTTCTTT. Residues: CASSYPGTQGTEAFF.

This CDR3 reads CASSTSIIPYYEQYF. The DNA for the CDR3 is TGTGCCAGTAGTACCTCGATCATCCCTTACTACGAGCAGTACTTC. The chain carries TRBV19 and TRBJ2-7; D is uncertain. The CDR3 is made up of 15 amino acids. CDR1 LNHDA and CDR2 SQIVND come from the germline V gene (reference sequence). V lost 4 bases and J 3 bases, leaving 16 bases between the germline ends.

V usage is TRBV5-1 and J usage is TRBJ2-1, with 9 bases aligning to TRBD2. The CDR3 runs to 15 residues. The germline CDR1 and CDR2 sequences are SGHRS and YFSETQ. The J segment lost 5 bases and the V segment lost 4 bases, leaving 7 bases of the junction unmatched. CDR3 bases: TGCGCCAGCAGCGGCGGGAGGGCCCTTAACAATGAGCAGTTCTTC. It translates to CASSGGRALNNEQFF.

CDR3 protein: CASRSGEYGYTF. For the CDR3, the DNA is TGTGCCAGCAGATCAGGGGAATATGGCTACACCTTC. The genes are TRBV7-9 and TRBJ1-2; D possibly corresponds to TRBD1 (6 bases). The CDR3 is made up of 12 amino acids. The V and J ends lost 6 bases and 5 bases respectively, with 10 bases between them. Germline-derived CDR1 and CDR2 are SEHNR and FQNEAQ (reference sequence).

This chain connects TRBV5-8 to TRBJ2-1; D perhaps matches TRBD1 (5 bases). Germline V gives CDR1 SGHTS, CDR2 YDEGEE. The CDR3 has 13 residues. V dropped 1 base and J dropped 8 bases, with 10 bases sitting between them. The CDR3 loop reads CASSLQGGDEQFF. Written as DNA, the CDR3 is TGTGCCAGCAGCTTGCAGGGTGGGGATGAGCAGTTCTTC.

The chain links TRBV7-2 to TRBJ2-3; weak D call: TRBD2 (5 bases). This CDR3 has 16 residues. Germline V gives CDR1 SGHTA, CDR2 FQGNSA. Trimming left V 1 base short and J 3 bases short, with 14 bases between. The CDR3 sequence is CASSLGLAHFTDTQYF. CDR3 DNA sequence: TGTGCCAGCAGCTTAGGGCTAGCTCACTTTACAGATACGCAGTATTTT.

The CDR3 reads CASSPTPGNRPNTDTQYF. Here the CDR3 DNA reads TGTGCCAGCAGCCCAACCCCGGGGAACAGACCGAACACAGATACGCAGTATTTT. The chain recombines TRBV7-9 with TRBJ2-3, with a weak D call TRBD2 (5 bases). CDR3 length: 18 residues. V was clipped by 5 bases and J by 2 bases, with 23 bases between them. Germline V lookup: CDR1 SEHNR, CDR2 FQNEAQ (reference sequence).

This clone was counted between two and nine times. The rearrangement joins TRBV13 to TRBJ2-3; tentatively, D is TRBD1 or TRBD2 (5 bases each). The CDR3 consists of 15 residues. From germline, CDR1 is PRHDT and CDR2 FYEKMQ (reference sequence). Between the trimmed V and J ends, which lost 3 bases and 5 bases, there was a span of 15 bases. The CDR3 DNA is TGTGCCAGCAGCTTTTGGGCAGGGAGAGAAGATACGCAGTATTTT. It encodes CASSFWAGREDTQYF.

The chain's CDR3 is CATSRGTGGFVDEQYF. DNA of the CDR3: TGTGCCACCAGCAGAGGGACAGGGGGCTTCGTCGACGAGCAGTACTTC. The rearrangement links TRBV15 to TRBJ2-7; 11 bases align to TRBD1. Germline trimming cut 1 base from V and 5 bases from J; bases unmatched to any gene: 7. This CDR3 spans 16 amino acids. The germline gives CDR1 LNHNV, CDR2 YYDKDF (reference sequence).

This rearrangement joins TRBV6-4 to TRBJ2-1; either TRBD1 or TRBD2 may fit D (6 bases each). Trimming left V 7 bases short and J 5 bases short, with 18 bases between. Germline V CDR1 and CDR2: MRHNA, SNTAGT. The CDR3 has 15 residues. CDR3 DNA sequence: TGTGCCAGCACCTTCGGCGGAGGGGGTGACAATGAGCAGTTCTTC. It yields the protein CASTFGGGGDNEQFF.

This rearrangement joins TRBV7-2 to TRBJ2-5; 14 nucleotides align to TRBD2. V trimming: 5 bases; J trimming: 5 bases; junction bases outside the gene matches: 7. CDR3 length: 16 amino acids. In germline, CDR1 is SGHTA, CDR2 FQGNSA. This CDR3 is CASSILGLAGAETQYF. The CDR3 nucleotides are TGTGCCAGCAGCATTCTGGGACTAGCGGGAGCGGAGACCCAGTACTTC. Full variable domain (missing parts from reference TRBV7-2 and TRBJ2-5): GAGVSQSPSNKVTEKGKDVELRCDPISGHTALYWYRQSLGQGLEFLIYFQGNSAPDKSGLPSDRFSAERTGGSVSTLTIQRTQQEDSAVYLCASSILGLAGAETQYFGPGTRLLVL.

This clone came up once. In DNA form, the CDR3 reads TGTGCCAGCACCAAGCAGGGCTACGAGCAGTACTTC. It translates to CASTKQGYEQYF. The chain links TRBV6-6 to TRBJ2-7, with a weak D call TRBD1 (5 bases). Looked up from germline, CDR1 is MNHNY and CDR2 is SVGAGI (reference sequence). V lost 7 bases and J lost 3, with 10 bases in between. The CDR3 has 12 residues.

The chain carries TRBV7-9 and TRBJ1-1; the D is unclear. V was clipped by 5 bases and J by 1 base, with 8 bases between them. CDR3 length: 13 amino acids. Germline V CDR1 and CDR2: SEHNR, FQNEAQ (reference sequence). The CDR3 here is CASSPPRNTEAFF. CDR3 coding DNA: TGTGCCAGCAGCCCCCCCAGGAACACTGAAGCTTTCTTT.